This T cell receptor (beta chain) appears in the sequencing data of a study of blood T cell repertoires in COVID-19 (dated by TCRdb to the early 2020s). Regarding the study in general: Samples from collaborators originated in the United States, Italy and Spain and spanned both the acute and convalescent phases of COVID-19. The material from the prospective study consisted of cDNA or gDNA derived from T cells, B-cell-depleted T cells, or PBMCs. Subjects who had been exposed to COVID-19, were actively infected with it, or had recovered from it provided the deeply sampled blood TCRbeta repertoires that made up the dataset. A freely available public database, intended as a resource for researchers studying the immune response to SARS-CoV-2, is where the repertoires were released. Samples came from the ongoing ImmuneRACE study (first 160 participants) plus 1,254 subjects from 6 global collaborators. Nearly every sample came with metadata listing a de-identified subject ID, COVID-19 status, age in years and sex. Where HLA class I and class II types were available, the types were taken from metadata supplied by the sample provider, not from assay-based typing. The paper's findings and limits, for the study overall: The quantity of clinical and demographic metadata differed by source and by participant and was supplied without curation.

The collaborating institutions used their own protocols to collect whole blood in K2EDTA tubes. For TCRbeta analysis, collaborators shipped samples as frozen whole blood, isolated PBMCs, or DNA extracted from either of those sample types. A word on this clone: This receptor's antigen is unknown. No base quality information exists; no much larger clone differs at one position.

The CDR3 goes from the cysteine to the phenylalanine over 13 residues. Only the CDR3 DNA stays, 39 bases, in frame from base 1. The germline V gene gives CDR1 as SNHLY and CDR2 as FYNNEI. V gives up 8 bases and J gives up 8 bases, and the segment between their germline ends measures 18 bases. TCRbeta CDR3 regions were amplified from genomic DNA by means of the immunoSEQ Assay, a bias-controlled multiplex PCR. In the authors' own workflow: Within the assay, amplification of reference gene primers was used to estimate how many nucleated cells each sample contained. To quantify the absolute abundance of each unique TCRbeta CDR3 rearrangement, sequence reads were collapsed and filtered. For each sample, productive Simpson clonality was calculated as the square root of Simpson's diversity index across productive rearrangements. As stored in TCRdb, this immuneACCESS dataset retains in-frame rearrangements with V and J assigned. A fraction of the clones does not appear; measured against another copy, unresolved V genes explain less than half of the discrepancy, and the remainder lacks a known reason. The D gene and trimming were derived from the DNA, and the V and J assignments and clone size from that table. Recorded for this sample are a few hundred thousand clones; 70% to 90% of them occurred a single time. Clones ranked in the top ten supply about 4% of the sample.

This TCR derives from a man younger than 35 with active or convalescent COVID-19. The sequencing sample was made of peripheral blood. The rearranged segments are TRBV2 and TRBJ1-2; a tentative D match to TRBD1 spans 6 bases. The DNA sequence follows: TGTGCCAGCGAGAAACAGGGTCAGGAGGGCTACACCTTC. Its translation is CASEKQGQEGYTF.